Detailed here is one T cell receptor (beta chain). These data belong to a study of Ad26.COV2.S vaccination and SARS-CoV-2 variants. Per germline, CDR1 LGHNA and CDR2 YNFKEQ. Trimming cost V 0 bases and J 7 bases, with 13 bases left between them. The CDR3 has 14 amino acids. TCRdb's table, derived via immunoSEQ multiplex PCR, lists solely in-frame clones and lacks some. The table has about 7,100 clones, about four fifths seen once. The TCR was taken from a human donor who had recovered from COVID-19. The sequencing here drew on peripheral blood, taken after recovery from COVID-19. The J gene is TRBJ2-7, the V gene TRBV4-2; D unresolved. CDR3 bases: TGTGCCAGCAGCCAAGAGAGAGCGCCTGGGGAGCAGTACTTC. It specifies CASSQERAPGEQYF.